Shown below are 12 T cell receptor beta chains from a single sample sequenced in a study of blood T cell repertoires in COVID-19. The protocol was immunoSEQ multiplex PCR, while the TCRdb copy is restricted to in-frame clones and leaves out a portion. The sample includes around 200,000 clones, roughly 86% of them seen just once. The sequencing sample was made of PBMCs or T cells enriched from blood (not recorded which). The receptors here all came from a man between 35 and 55 years old with acute COVID-19.

The chain has TRBV18 and TRBJ2-5, with 9 bases identical to TRBD2. Germline CDR1 is KGHSH and CDR2 is LQKENI. Trimming took 2 bases from V and 2 from J; bases not matched to a gene: 6. The CDR3 is 16 residues long. Written as DNA, the CDR3 is TGTGCCAGCTCACCAATTGGCGGGGGGGCTCAAGAGACCCAGTACTTC. This encodes CASSPIGGGAQETQYF.

The gene calls are TRBV7-9 and TRBJ1-5; D perhaps matches TRBD1 (6 bases). Germline V gene sequence: CDR1 SEHNR, CDR2 FQNEAQ (reference sequence). The CDR3 runs to 12 residues. V was clipped by 11 bases and J by 0 bases, with 8 bases between them. CDR3 residues: CAGQSSNQPQHF. CDR3 in DNA: TGTGCCGGACAGTCTAGCAATCAGCCCCAGCATTTT.

CDR3 DNA sequence: TGTGCCAGCTCAAACCAAAGGGACAGGGGGCCCGTCACAGATACGCAGTATTTT. Translation gives CASSNQRDRGPVTDTQYF. The chain uses TRBV25-1 and TRBJ2-3, with TRBD1 matching 12 bases. Per germline, CDR1 MGHDK and CDR2 SYGVNS. V trimming: 8 bases; J trimming: 2 bases; junction bases outside the gene matches: 14. This CDR3 region has 18 residues.

V gene TRBV6-2 or TRBV6-3 combines with J gene TRBJ2-6; 8 nucleotides align to TRBD1. J was trimmed by 2 bases and V by 5 bases; bases with no gene match: 2. Germline values: CDR1 MNHEY, CDR2 SVGEGT. This CDR3 has 15 residues. The CDR3 is CASSRQGTGANVLTF. CDR3 bases: TGTGCCAGCAGTCGACAGGGGACTGGGGCCAACGTCCTGACTTTC.

CDR3 sequence reads: CASSLVRVNTEAFF. The CDR3 nucleotides are TGTGCCAGCAGCTTAGTTCGAGTGAACACTGAAGCTTTCTTT. The chain is built from TRBV11-1 and TRBJ1-1; no reliable D call. With 1 base removed from V and 0 bases from J, the gap between germline ends came to 6 bases. Germline V CDR1 and CDR2: SGHAT, FQDESV (reference sequence). This CDR3 has 14 residues.

The chain carries TRBV5-4 and TRBJ2-7; 10 bases fit TRBD2. V lost 4 bases and J lost 0; bases outside the gene matches: 13. Germline assignment: CDR1 SGHNT and CDR2 YYREEE (reference sequence). This CDR3 contains 18 residues. CDR3 loop: CASSPGGTSGTGSYEQYF. CDR3 sequence (DNA): TGTGCCAGCAGCCCTGGGGGAACTAGCGGGACCGGCTCCTACGAGCAGTACTTC. The full variable domain, in which reference TRBV5-4 and TRBJ2-7 provide the parts outside the CDR3, is ETGVTQSPTHLIKTRGQQVTLRCSSQSGHNTVSWYQQALGQGPQFIFQYYREEENGRGNFPPRFSGLQFPNYSSELNVNALELDDSALYLCASSPGGTSGTGSYEQYFGPGTRLTVT.

The chain is built from TRBV6-1 and TRBJ1-6; 8 bases map to TRBD1. V lost 4 bases and J lost 3; bases outside the gene matches: 8. CDR3 length equals 17 residues. The germline CDR1 and CDR2 sequences are MNHNS and SASEGT. The chain's CDR3 is CASSADSGTGYNSPLHF. The CDR3 DNA reads as TGTGCCAGCAGTGCGGATTCCGGGACAGGCTATAATTCACCCCTCCACTTT.

The chain joins TRBV2 to TRBJ2-1; maybe TRBD2 (6 bases). The V gene's germline CDR1 is SNHLY and CDR2 FYNNEI. The CDR3 length is 16 residues. The V and J ends lost 0 bases and 7 bases respectively, with 16 bases between them. The chain's CDR3 is CASSEAGRLNRNEQFF. In DNA form, the CDR3 reads TGTGCCAGCAGTGAAGCGGGGAGGCTTAATAGGAATGAGCAGTTCTTC.

The chain is built from TRBV6-5 and TRBJ1-5; a possible D gene is TRBD1 (5 bases). Trimming removed 6 bases at V and 6 bases at J, with 12 bases between. Germline assignment: CDR1 MNHEY and CDR2 SVGAGI. The CDR3 consists of 13 residues. The CDR3, as DNA: TGTGCCAGCAGCCAGGGCTTTGTTCAGCCCCAGCATTTT. It codes for CASSQGFVQPQHF.

V gene TRBV6-9 combines with J gene TRBJ2-7; D is possibly TRBD1 (6 bases). The CDR3 is 17 residues long. V lost 5 bases and J lost 2, with 22 bases in between. Germline V gives CDR1 MNHGY, CDR2 SVAAGI. The CDR3 loop reads CASSLRDTELSTYEQYF. The CDR3 coding sequence is TGTGCCAGCAGTCTCCGGGACACCGAATTAAGTACCTACGAGCAGTACTTC.

J is TRBJ1-1 and V is TRBV5-1; a possible D gene is TRBD1 (5 bases). V lost 0 bases, J lost 1 base, and 10 bases lay in between. The CDR3 is made up of 15 amino acids. Per the germline V gene, CDR1 is SGHRS and CDR2 is YFSETQ. For the CDR3, the DNA is TGCGCCAGCAGCTTGGAATCAGGGAAGAACACTGAAGCTTTCTTT. This translates into CASSLESGKNTEAFF.

This chain connects TRBV6-5 to TRBJ2-7; D might be TRBD1 (6 bases). Trimming cost V 6 bases and J 3 bases, with 15 bases left between them. This CDR3 has 14 residues. Looked up from germline, CDR1 is MNHEY and CDR2 is SVGAGI. The CDR3, as DNA: TGTGCCAGCAGCTACGGGGCAGGGGACTACGAGCAGTACTTC. Its translation: CASSYGAGDYEQYF.